The TCR beta chain under discussion was sequenced for a study of blood T cell repertoires in COVID-19. Overall study context: Sites in the United States, Italy and Spain provided acute and convalescent COVID-19 samples. Sample material is recorded as cDNA or gDNA derived from T cells, B-cell-depleted T cells, or PBMCs.

The CDR3 consists of 15 residues. J gave up 8 bases and V 3 bases, and 9 bases lay outside the gene matches. CDR1 is DFQATT and CDR2 is SNEGSKA in the germline V gene (reference sequence). This clone was seen once. Per the original data handling: Estimated nucleated cell counts came from reference gene primer amplification. The assay was immunoSEQ multiplex PCR, and TCRdb's table has in-frame clones only and misses some. From that table come the V and J calls and clone size; the DNA was used to work out D and trimming. The data contain more than 45,000 clones, about 86% of them seen just once; the ten biggest clones take up just over 9%.

The sequence derives from a human donor in a cohort sampled during active COVID-19. The V call is TRBV20-1, the J call TRBJ2-1, with TRBD1 matching 11 bases. Specimen: peripheral blood. The CDR3 DNA follows: TGCAGTGCTAGTATCCGGGACAGGGGGATGGATGAGCAGTTCTTC. Its protein is CSASIRDRGMDEQFF.